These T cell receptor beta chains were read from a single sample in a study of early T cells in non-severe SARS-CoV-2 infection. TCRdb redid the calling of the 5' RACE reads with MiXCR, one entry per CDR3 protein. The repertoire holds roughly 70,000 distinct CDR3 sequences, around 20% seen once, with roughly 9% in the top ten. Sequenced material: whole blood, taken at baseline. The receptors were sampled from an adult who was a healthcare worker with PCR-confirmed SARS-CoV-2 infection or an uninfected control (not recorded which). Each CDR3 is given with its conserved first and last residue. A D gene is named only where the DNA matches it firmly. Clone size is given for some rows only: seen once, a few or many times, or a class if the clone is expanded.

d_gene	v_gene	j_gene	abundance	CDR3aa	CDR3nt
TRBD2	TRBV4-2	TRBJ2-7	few	CASSQVVAGSSYEQYF	TGTGCCAGCAGCCAAGTGGTAGCGGGGTCCTCCTACGAGCAGTACTTC
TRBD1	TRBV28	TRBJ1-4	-	CASSLEGTGGREKLFF	TGTGCCAGCAGTTTAGAGGGGACAGGGGGTCGGGAAAAACTGTTTTTT
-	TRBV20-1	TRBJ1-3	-	CSASTAGAGGNTIYF	TGCAGTGCTAGTACTGCAGGGGCGGGAGGAAACACCATATATTTT
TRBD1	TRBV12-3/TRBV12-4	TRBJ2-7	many	CASSRGQDHEQYF	TGTGCCAGCAGTCGCGGACAGGACCACGAGCAGTACTTC
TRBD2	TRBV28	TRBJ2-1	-	CASIAGGGSYNEQFF	TGTGCCAGTATAGCGGGAGGAGGCTCCTACAATGAGCAGTTCTTC
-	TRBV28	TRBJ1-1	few	CASSPRRGTEAFF	TGTGCCAGCAGTCCCAGGAGGGGCACTGAAGCTTTCTTT
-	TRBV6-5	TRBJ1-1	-	CASSYSSPRTESLVAFF	TGTGCCAGCAGTTACTCGAGTCCCCGGACAGAGAGTCTTGTAGCTTTCTTT
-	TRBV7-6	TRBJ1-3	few	CASSLAGNTIYF	TGTGCCAGCAGCTTAGCTGGAAACACCATATATTTT
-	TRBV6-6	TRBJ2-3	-	CASRKGQGTDTQYF	TGTGCCAGCAGAAAGGGACAAGGCACAGATACGCAGTATTTT
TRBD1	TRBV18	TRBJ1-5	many	CASSEDRGLLGGNQPQHF	TGTGCCAGCTCAGAGGACAGGGGCCTCCTTGGGGGCAATCAGCCCCAGCATTTT
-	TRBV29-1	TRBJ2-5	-	CSAQQLTAPGQTQYF	TGCAGCGCCCAACAACTAACGGCTCCCGGGCAGACCCAGTACTTC
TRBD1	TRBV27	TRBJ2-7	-	CASSRWTGEVEQYF	TGTGCCAGCAGCCGATGGACAGGGGAGGTCGAGCAGTACTTC
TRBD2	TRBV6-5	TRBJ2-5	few	CASSTSGLAGEETQYF	TGTGCCAGCAGTACCTCCGGACTAGCGGGGGAGGAGACCCAGTACTTC
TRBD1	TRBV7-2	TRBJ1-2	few	CASSYGTGVDYGYTF	TGTGCCAGCAGCTACGGGACAGGGGTGGACTATGGCTACACCTTC
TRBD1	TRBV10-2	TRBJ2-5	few	CASSVVGTGVQETQYF	TGCGCCAGCAGTGTAGTAGGGACAGGAGTACAAGAGACCCAGTACTTC
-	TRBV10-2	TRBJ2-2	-	CASSESMGGREELFF	TGCGCCAGCAGTGAGTCGATGGGGGGGCGCGAGGAGCTGTTTTTT
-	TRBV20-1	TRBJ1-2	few	CSASDGFDQGSGYTF	TGCAGTGCTAGTGATGGGTTTGACCAGGGAAGCGGCTACACCTTC
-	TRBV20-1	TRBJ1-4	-	CSARDPWNEKLFF	TGCAGTGCTAGAGATCCGTGGAATGAAAAACTGTTTTTT
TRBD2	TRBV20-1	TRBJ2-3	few	CSARARGGGALDTQYF	TGCAGTGCTAGAGCTCGTGGCGGGGGGGCCTTAGATACGCAGTATTTT
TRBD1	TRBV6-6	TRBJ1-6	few	CASSATGGSSPLHF	TGTGCCAGCAGCGCGACAGGGGGTTCGTCACCCCTCCACTTT
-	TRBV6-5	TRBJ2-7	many	CASSYSGTHSYEQYF	TGTGCCAGCAGTTACTCGGGTACCCACTCCTACGAGCAGTACTTC
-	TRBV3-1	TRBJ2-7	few	CASSPQSVGYEQYF	TGTGCCAGCAGCCCCCAATCGGTGGGGTACGAGCAGTACTTC
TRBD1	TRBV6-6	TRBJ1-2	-	CASRGGQGAYGYTF	TGTGCCAGCAGAGGGGGACAGGGGGCCTATGGCTACACCTTC
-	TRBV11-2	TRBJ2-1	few	CASSLDTRGNEQFF	TGTGCCAGCAGCTTAGATACGAGGGGCAATGAGCAGTTCTTC
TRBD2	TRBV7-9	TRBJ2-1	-	CASSRGRTGNEQFF	TGTGCCAGCAGCCGCGGGAGGACTGGGAATGAGCAGTTCTTC
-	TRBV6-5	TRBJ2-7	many	CASSSQRDLPGEQYF	TGTGCCAGCAGTTCACAACGGGACCTACCTGGCGAGCAGTACTTC
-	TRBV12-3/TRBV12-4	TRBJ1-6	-	CASSRPPLGNSPLHF	TGTGCCAGCAGCCGACCACCCCTTGGGAATTCACCCCTCCACTTT
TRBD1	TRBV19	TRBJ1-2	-	CASSVGQGPNYGYTF	TGTGCCAGTAGTGTCGGACAGGGTCCTAACTATGGCTACACCTTC
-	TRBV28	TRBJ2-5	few	CASSLRQFQETQYF	TGTGCCAGCAGTCTCCGACAGTTCCAAGAGACCCAGTACTTC
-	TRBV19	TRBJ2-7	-	CASSTTAPSYEQYF	TGTGCCAGTAGTACCACAGCCCCATCCTACGAGCAGTACTTC
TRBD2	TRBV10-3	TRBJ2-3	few	CAISELGTSGSVADTQYF	TGTGCCATCAGTGAGTTGGGGACTAGCGGGAGTGTCGCAGATACGCAGTATTTT
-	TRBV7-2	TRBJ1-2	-	CASSLDTQIYGYTF	TGTGCCAGCAGCTTAGACACACAGATCTATGGCTACACCTTC
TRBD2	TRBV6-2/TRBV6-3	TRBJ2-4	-	CASTGGSLAKNIQYF	TGTGCCAGCACCGGGGGGAGCCTAGCCAAAAACATTCAGTACTTC
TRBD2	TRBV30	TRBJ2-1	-	CAWSASSGFYNEQFF	TGTGCCTGGAGTGCTTCTAGCGGATTCTACAATGAGCAGTTCTTC
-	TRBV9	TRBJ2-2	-	CASSVAWSTGEPFF	TGTGCCAGCAGCGTAGCGTGGAGCACCGGGGAGCCGTTTTTT
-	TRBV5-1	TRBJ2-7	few	CASSLDLASSYEQYF	TGCGCCAGCAGCTTGGATCTAGCGAGCTCCTACGAGCAGTACTTC
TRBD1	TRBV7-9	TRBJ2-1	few	CASSTSRQGAHGDEQFF	TGTGCCAGCAGCACCTCCCGACAGGGGGCCCACGGCGATGAGCAGTTCTTC
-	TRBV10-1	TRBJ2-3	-	CATSDTVLVQDTQYF	TGCGCCACCTCCGACACCGTTTTGGTCCAAGATACGCAGTATTTT
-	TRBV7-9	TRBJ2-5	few	CASTPSETQYF	TGTGCCAGCACCCCTTCAGAGACCCAGTACTTC
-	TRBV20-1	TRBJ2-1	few	CSASQGLTYNEQFF	TGCAGTGCTAGCCAGGGACTGACCTACAATGAGCAGTTCTTC
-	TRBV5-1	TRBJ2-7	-	CASSGSLSGEQYF	TGCGCCAGCAGCGGGTCGCTTTCCGGCGAGCAGTACTTC
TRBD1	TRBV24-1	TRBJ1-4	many	CATSDSGTVNEKLFF	TGTGCCACCAGTGATTCTGGGACAGTTAATGAAAAACTGTTTTTT